This T cell receptor beta chain stems from a study of quantifying T cell responses using KT2 cells. On the study more broadly: RNA was reverse transcribed with TCR alpha and beta constant-region primers. The T4 ligation step was estimated to exceed 9.5% efficiency under optimum conditions.

CDR1 and CDR2 from the germline V gene are KGHSH and LQKENI. The CDR3 consists of 14 residues. V dropped 4 bases and J dropped 6; count of bases not matched to a gene: 7. An oligo carrying a UMI was ligated to the cDNA 3' end. The first PCR ran approximately 4 cycles with an equimolar RC1.1 and RC1.2 beta primer mix. TCRdb re-called the UMI-ligation and nested PCR reads through MiXCR, storing one row per CDR3 protein. The data hold 40,000 to 50,000 distinct CDR3 sequences, with about 18% observed a single time. The receptor was derived from a human donor. The sample comprised PBMCs spiked with cells of the T cell clone KT2. J is TRBJ2-3 and V is TRBV18; 7 bases align to TRBD1. The CDR3 region is CASSLTGVLDTQYF. The CDR3 coding sequence is TGTGCCAGCTCACTCACAGGGGTGTTGGATACGCAGTATTTT.